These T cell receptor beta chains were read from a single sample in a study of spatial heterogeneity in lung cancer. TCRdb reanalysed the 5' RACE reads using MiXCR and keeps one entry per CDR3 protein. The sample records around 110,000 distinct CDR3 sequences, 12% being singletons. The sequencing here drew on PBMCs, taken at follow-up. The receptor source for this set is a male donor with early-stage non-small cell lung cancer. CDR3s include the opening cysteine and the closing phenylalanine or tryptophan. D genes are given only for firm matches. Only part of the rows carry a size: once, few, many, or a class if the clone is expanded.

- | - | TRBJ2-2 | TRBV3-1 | CASSPEWDTGELFF | TGTGCCAGCAGCCCGGAATGGGACACCGGGGAGCTGTTTTTT
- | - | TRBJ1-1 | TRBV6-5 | CASSYSISGNAFF | TGTGCCAGCAGTTACTCGATATCGGGGAATGCTTTCTTT
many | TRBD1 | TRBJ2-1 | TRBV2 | CASTTGGYEQFF | TGTGCCAGCACGACAGGGGGCTATGAGCAGTTCTTC
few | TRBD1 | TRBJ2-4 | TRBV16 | CASSQSGTGAKNIQYF | TGTGCCAGCAGCCAATCCGGGACAGGGGCCAAAAACATTCAGTACTTC
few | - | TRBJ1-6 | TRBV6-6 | CATLLGNYNSPLHF | TGTGCCACCTTGTTGGGGAACTATAATTCACCCCTCCACTTT
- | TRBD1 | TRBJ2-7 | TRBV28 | CASSPTGESNEQYF | TGTGCCAGCAGTCCGACAGGGGAGAGCAACGAGCAGTACTTC
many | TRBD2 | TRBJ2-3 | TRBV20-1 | CSRGGSTDTQYF | TGCAGCCGGGGGGGAAGCACAGATACGCAGTATTTT
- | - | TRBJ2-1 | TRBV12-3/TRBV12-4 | CASSFRTEQFF | TGTGCCAGCAGTTTCCGGACTGAGCAGTTCTTC
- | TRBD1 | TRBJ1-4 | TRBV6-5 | CASSPTGMGEKLFF | TGTGCCAGCAGTCCGACAGGGATGGGGGAAAAACTGTTTTTT
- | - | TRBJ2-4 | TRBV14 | CASSPGGLAKNIQYF | TGTGCCAGCAGCCCTGGGGGGCTAGCCAAAAACATTCAGTACTTC
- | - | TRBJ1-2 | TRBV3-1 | CASSQQQKMSDYTF | TGTGCCAGCAGCCAACAGCAGAAAATGAGTGACTACACCTTC
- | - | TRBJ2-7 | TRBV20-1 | CSASDSYEQYF | TGCAGTGCTAGTGACTCCTACGAGCAGTACTTC
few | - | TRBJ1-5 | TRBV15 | CATSREGGVGQPQHF | TGTGCCACCAGCAGAGAAGGGGGAGTAGGCCAGCCCCAGCATTTT
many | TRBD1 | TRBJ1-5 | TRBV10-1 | CASRGQYNQPQHF | TGCGCCAGCAGGGGACAGTACAATCAGCCCCAGCATTTT
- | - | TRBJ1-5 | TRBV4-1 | CASSGGTDNQPQHF | TGCGCCAGCAGCGGAGGGACGGACAATCAGCCCCAGCATTTT
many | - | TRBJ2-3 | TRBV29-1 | CSVVHGVSTDTQYF | TGCAGCGTTGTTCACGGGGTTAGCACAGATACGCAGTATTTT
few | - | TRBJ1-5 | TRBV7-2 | CASSRQSNQPQHF | TGTGCCAGCAGCAGACAGAGCAATCAGCCCCAGCATTTT